This T cell receptor beta chain was captured in a study of blood T cell repertoires in COVID-19. Assay: immunoSEQ multiplex PCR; the TCRdb copy retains only in-frame clones and omits some. The repertoire has about 250,000 clones, around 81% of them found once; the top ten carry 6% to 7%. Germline-derived CDR1 and CDR2 are SGHAT and FQNNGV. Unmatched junction bases numbered 12, after V lost 4 bases and J lost 5 bases. This CDR3 region has 16 residues. The chain uses TRBV11-2 and TRBJ1-1, with TRBD1 identical over 8 bases. Sequencing used peripheral blood. This receptor was taken from a woman aged 60-70 years with active or convalescent COVID-19. CDR3 DNA: TGTGCCAGCAGCTCTATAGAAGGACAGGGAGGGACTGAAGCTTTCTTT. Protein: CASSSIEGQGGTEAFF.